These 10 T cell receptor beta chains were all obtained from the same sample, sequenced in a study of blood T cells in healthy people across ages. Next came a second PCR, run for roughly 6 to 11 cycles, which used a sample-barcoded 5' primer along with a J-beta primer mix. MiXCR, applied by TCRdb to the 5' RACE reads, yields one record per CDR3 protein. The sample lists roughly 1,000,000 distinct CDR3 sequences; almost 25% were seen once. This sample was also put to use in a study of T cells of mothers and their children.

Sequencing used blood. These receptors were collected from a girl aged 2 to 10 in good health.

The V call is TRBV18, the J call TRBJ2-7, with a weak D call TRBD2 (5 bases). The ends were cut back, 3 bases at V and 2 bases at J, with 14 bases in the middle. This CDR3 contains 15 residues. Germline CDR1 KGHSH, CDR2 LQKENI. The CDR3 coding sequence is TGTGCCAGCTCACCTAGCGCGATTTTCACCTACGAGCAGTACTTC. Protein: CASSPSAIFTYEQYF.

The V call is TRBV12-3 or TRBV12-4, the J call TRBJ1-2; 9 bases fit TRBD1. CDR3 length: 14 residues. After removal of 5 bases from V and 7 bases from J, the junction contained 8 bases not matched to a gene. CDR3 coding DNA: TGTGCCAGCAGTATCGGGACAGGGCTCTCTGGCTACACCTTC. Encoded protein: CASSIGTGLSGYTF.

This clonotype was detected ten times or more. This rearrangement joins TRBV7-9 to TRBJ2-4; 9 bases are a match to TRBD1. Losses at the gene ends were 4 bases for V and 6 bases for J; bases not matched to a gene: 10. Germline V CDR1 and CDR2: SEHNR, FQNEAQ (reference sequence). The CDR3 covers 16 residues. The CDR3 nucleotides read TGTGCCAGCAGCTCCGGGACAGGGTTCTTTTCAAACATTCAGTACTTC. Protein: CASSSGTGFFSNIQYF. Filled out from reference TRBV7-9 and TRBJ2-4, the complete variable domain reads DTGVSQNPRHKITKRGQNVTFRCDPISEHNRLYWYRQTLGQGPEFLTYFQNEAQLEKSRLLSDRFSAERPKGSFSTLEIQRTEQGDSAMYLCASSSGTGFFSNIQYFGAGTRLSVL.

The V and J genes are TRBV5-6 and TRBJ2-5; perhaps D is TRBD1 or TRBD2 (6 bases each). Germline CDR1 SGHDT, CDR2 YYEEEE. The CDR3 has 15 amino acids. Trimming cost V 2 bases and J 11 bases, with 22 bases left between them. The CDR3 DNA reads as TGTGCCAGCAGCTTCGGACAGCCATCCTGGGGGACTCAGTACTTC. Residues: CASSFGQPSWGTQYF.

This rearrangement joins TRBV7-9 to TRBJ1-1; the D is unclear. The ends were cut back, 5 bases at V and 6 bases at J, with 10 bases in the middle. Germline lookup yields CDR1 SEHNR and CDR2 FQNEAQ (reference sequence). The CDR3 runs to 12 residues. The CDR3 region is CASSPGPAEAFF. CDR3 coding DNA: TGTGCCAGCAGCCCTGGACCTGCTGAAGCTTTCTTT.

The gene calls are TRBV20-1 and TRBJ1-5; D gene ambiguous. Trimming took 6 bases from V and 0 from J, leaving 12 bases between them. CDR1 is DFQATT and CDR2 is SNEGSKA in the germline V gene (reference sequence). The CDR3 runs 14 residues. The CDR3 DNA reads as TGCAGTGCAGCGGAGGACTATAGCAATCAGCCCCAGCATTTT. Its translation is CSAAEDYSNQPQHF.

This clonotype was recorded a few times. The rearrangement joins TRBV7-2 to TRBJ1-1, with D hard to call. The CDR3 consists of 13 residues. Deletions cut 1 base from V and 6 bases from J, with 9 bases between. Per germline, CDR1 SGHTA and CDR2 FQGNSA. The CDR3 coding sequence is TGTGCCAGCAGCTTAGGGGCGGCCCCTGAAGCTTTCTTT. This encodes CASSLGAAPEAFF.

In nucleotides, the CDR3 is TGTGCCACCAGCCTAGTGAGCACCGGGGAGCTGTTTTTT. Translated, it gives CATSLVSTGELFF. The gene calls are TRBV24-1 and TRBJ2-2; D gene ambiguous. The V gene's germline CDR1 is KGHDR and CDR2 SFDVKD. Deletions cut 7 bases from V and 4 bases from J, with 9 bases between. This CDR3 is built from 13 residues.

The rearrangement joins TRBV5-1 to TRBJ2-3; possibly TRBD1 for D (6 bases). V dropped 2 bases and J dropped 2 bases, with 12 bases sitting between them. Looked up from germline, CDR1 is SGHRS and CDR2 is YFSETQ. CDR3 length: 15 amino acids. The CDR3 sequence is CASSFGTSDTDTQYF. The CDR3 nucleotides are TGCGCCAGCAGCTTCGGGACAAGCGACACAGATACGCAGTATTTT.

This clonotype was counted between two and nine times. The chain employs TRBV2 and TRBJ2-5; D not resolved. The V gene lost 5 bases and the J gene lost 2 bases, with 12 bases spanning the gap. The CDR3 loop spans 14 amino acids. CDR1 and CDR2 (germline): SNHLY, FYNNEI. In nucleotides, the CDR3 is TGTGCCAGCAGTTTAGACTGGACGCAAGAGACCCAGTACTTC. Amino acid sequence: CASSLDWTQETQYF.